This entry lists 12 T cell receptor beta chains sequenced from one sample in a study of blood T cell repertoires in COVID-19. This table comes from immunoSEQ multiplex PCR, and its TCRdb copy is limited to in-frame clones, with some not included. This sample has approximately 40,000 clones, with about 85% found just once. Input material: peripheral blood. The receptors originated from a man aged 55 to 70 with acute or convalescent COVID-19.

This clone was observed a single time. This rearrangement joins TRBV24-1 to TRBJ2-5, with a tentative D call TRBD1 (6 bases). In germline, CDR1 is KGHDR, CDR2 SFDVKD. CDR3 length equals 14 residues. Trimming removed 3 bases from V and 7 bases from J, with 14 bases in between. The CDR3 sequence is CATSDPGGQGTQYF. The CDR3, as DNA: TGTGCCACCAGTGATCCTGGGGGCCAGGGGACCCAGTACTTC.

J is TRBJ2-2 and V is TRBV19, with TRBD2 matching 12 bases. The CDR3 extends over 16 amino acids. The germline V gene encodes CDR1 LNHDA and CDR2 SQIVND (reference sequence). The J segment lost 6 bases and the V segment lost 5 bases, leaving 7 bases of the junction unmatched. CDR3 amino acids: CASSSPGLAGPGELFF. DNA for the CDR3: TGTGCCAGTAGTTCCCCGGGACTAGCGGGTCCCGGGGAGCTGTTTTTT.

The genes are TRBV28 and TRBJ2-7; perhaps TRBD1 as D (6 bases). CDR3 length equals 14 residues. Germline loops: CDR1 MDHEN, CDR2 SYDVKM. V was shortened by 3 bases and J by 2 bases, with 11 bases between the two germline ends. CDR3: CASSFTGSTYEQYF. For the CDR3, the DNA is TGTGCCAGCAGTTTCACAGGGTCAACCTACGAGCAGTACTTC.

The chain combines TRBV24-1 with TRBJ1-4; no reliable D call. Trimming pared 6 bases from V and 3 bases from J, leaving 10 bases between. This CDR3 contains 14 residues. From germline, CDR1 is KGHDR and CDR2 SFDVKD. The CDR3 is CATSKSSANEKLFF. The CDR3 DNA is TGTGCCACCAGTAAGTCTTCGGCTAATGAAAAACTGTTTTTT.

The chain recombines TRBV5-1 with TRBJ2-3; TRBD1 matches at 9 bases. CDR3 length equals 16 residues. The V gene's germline CDR1 is SGHRS and CDR2 YFSETQ. The junction had 8 bases not matched to a gene; V was cut back by 3 bases and J by 3 bases. The CDR3 region is CASSSQGQGLTDTQYF. The CDR3 region has the DNA TGCGCCAGCAGCTCCCAAGGACAGGGGCTGACAGATACGCAGTATTTT.

The chain combines TRBV18 with TRBJ2-7; 8 bases line up with TRBD2. There are 14 residues in the CDR3. J lost 2 bases, V lost 3 bases, and 3 bases had no gene match. Germline CDR1 is KGHSH and CDR2 is LQKENI. The CDR3 loop reads CASSPGLATYEQYF. CDR3 nucleotide sequence: TGTGCCAGCTCACCCGGACTAGCAACCTACGAGCAGTACTTC.

This clone was detected only once. The V and J genes are TRBV5-1 and TRBJ2-7; 15 bases match TRBD2. V lost 2 bases, J lost 4 bases, and 4 bases stayed unmatched. CDR1 is SGHRS and CDR2 is YFSETQ in the germline V gene. The CDR3 is made up of 16 amino acids. The DNA of the CDR3 is TGCGCCAGCAGCTTCGGACTAGCGGGAGGGTTGTACGAGCAGTACTTC. It encodes CASSFGLAGGLYEQYF.

The chain is built from TRBV19 and TRBJ2-7; 7 nucleotides match TRBD1. The CDR3 covers 13 residues. Per germline, CDR1 LNHDA and CDR2 SQIVND (reference sequence). Trimming took 5 bases from V and 1 from J; bases not matched to a gene: 2. This CDR3 is CASSEQGSYEQYV. DNA for the CDR3: TGTGCCAGTAGTGAACAGGGGTCCTACGAGCAGTACGTC.

The CDR3 loop is CASSQERTDTEAFF. The CDR3 DNA reads TGCGCCAGCAGCCAAGAGAGGACAGACACTGAAGCTTTCTTT. The gene calls are TRBV4-1 and TRBJ1-1, with TRBD1 as a possible D gene (6 bases). V was trimmed by 0 bases and J by 3 bases, leaving 8 bases between them. CDR1 is MGHRA, CDR2 YSYEKL, per germline. The CDR3 extends over 14 amino acids.

The V and J genes are TRBV7-9 and TRBJ1-1; no reliable D call. Trimming removed 1 base from V and 3 bases from J, with 9 bases in between. The CDR3 loop spans 14 amino acids. Germline CDR1 and CDR2: SEHNR and FQNEAQ (reference sequence). The CDR3 DNA reads TGTGCCAGCAGCTTAGAGTGGAGGGACACTGAAGCTTTCTTT. Amino acid sequence: CASSLEWRDTEAFF.

This clone was counted a few times. V and J are TRBV19 and TRBJ2-1, with TRBD2 matching 11 bases. J was trimmed by 8 bases and V by 3 bases; bases with no gene match: 15. Germline V gene lookup returns CDR1 LNHDA and CDR2 SQIVND (reference sequence). The CDR3 spans 18 residues. The CDR3 DNA reads TGTGCCAGTAGTATGCAACTAGCGGGAGTCCCCCGCTCAGATGAGCAGTTCTTC. It is translated as CASSMQLAGVPRSDEQFF.

V is TRBV20-1 and J is TRBJ2-7; TRBD2 aligns across 16 bases. V lost 3 bases to trimming and J lost 6 bases; unmatched junction nucleotides: 11. The CDR3 is made up of 17 amino acids. CDR1 DFQATT and CDR2 SNEGSKA come from the germline V gene (reference sequence). The CDR3 DNA reads as TGCAGTGCTAGTCTTACCGGGACTAGCGGGAGGGTCCCCGAGCAGTACTTC. Translation gives CSASLTGTSGRVPEQYF.